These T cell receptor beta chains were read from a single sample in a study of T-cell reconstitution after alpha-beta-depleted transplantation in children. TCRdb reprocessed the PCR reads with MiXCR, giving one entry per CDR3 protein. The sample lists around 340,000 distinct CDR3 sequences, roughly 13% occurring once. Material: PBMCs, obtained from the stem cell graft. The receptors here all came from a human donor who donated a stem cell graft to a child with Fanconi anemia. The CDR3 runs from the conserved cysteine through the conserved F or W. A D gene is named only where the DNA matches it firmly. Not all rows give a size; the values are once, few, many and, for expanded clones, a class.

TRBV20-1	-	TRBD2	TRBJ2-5	CSATGTSGLGETQYF	TGCAGTGCTACCGGGACTAGCGGGTTAGGAGAGACCCAGTACTTC
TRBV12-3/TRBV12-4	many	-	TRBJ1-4	CASSLGLPPGEKLFF	TGTGCCAGCAGTTTAGGTTTGCCTCCTGGGGAAAAACTGTTTTTT
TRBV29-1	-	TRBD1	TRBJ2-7	CSVGTGQRYEQYF	TGCAGCGTCGGGACAGGGCAACGCTACGAGCAGTACTTC
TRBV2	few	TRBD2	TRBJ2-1	CASSPQGLAGTSEQFF	TGTGCCAGCAGTCCCCAGGGACTAGCAGGGACGAGTGAGCAGTTCTTC
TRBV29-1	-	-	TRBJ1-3	CGTDRGNTIYF	TGCGGGACCGACCGTGGAAACACCATATATTTT
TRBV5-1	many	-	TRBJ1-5	CASSPGSGGQPQHF	TGCGCCAGCAGCCCGGGCTCGGGAGGTCAGCCCCAGCATTTT
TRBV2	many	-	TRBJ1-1	CASSEQVPMNTEAFF	TGTGCCAGCAGTGAACAGGTCCCTATGAACACTGAAGCTTTCTTT
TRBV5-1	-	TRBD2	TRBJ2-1	CASSPGLAGPSGEQFF	TGCGCCAGCAGCCCCGGACTAGCGGGGCCCAGCGGTGAGCAGTTCTTC
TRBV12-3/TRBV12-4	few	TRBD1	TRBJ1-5	CASSPRGGQGINQPQHF	TGTGCCAGCAGCCCTCGTGGGGGACAGGGCATCAATCAGCCCCAGCATTTT
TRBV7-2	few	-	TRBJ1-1	CASSSRNLGTEAFF	TGTGCCAGCAGCTCGCGGAACCTGGGGACTGAAGCTTTCTTT
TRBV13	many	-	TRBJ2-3	CASRWGPGLSTDTQYF	TGTGCCAGCAGATGGGGGCCGGGACTCTCCACAGATACGCAGTATTTT
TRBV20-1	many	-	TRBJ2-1	CSARGEANNEQFF	TGCAGTGCTAGAGGGGAAGCGAACAATGAGCAGTTCTTC
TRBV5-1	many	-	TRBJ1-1	CASRRAEGTEAFF	TGCGCCAGCCGAAGAGCGGAGGGCACTGAAGCTTTCTTT
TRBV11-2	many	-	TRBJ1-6	CASSLSSSWVPHPLHF	TGTGCCAGCAGCTTAAGCAGTTCGTGGGTACCTCACCCCCTCCACTTT
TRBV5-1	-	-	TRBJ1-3	CASSSDPNTYSGNTIYF	TGCGCCAGCAGCTCGGACCCTAACACTTACTCTGGAAACACCATATATTTT
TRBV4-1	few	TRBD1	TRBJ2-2	CASSHGQGTGELFF	TGCGCCAGCAGCCACGGACAGGGCACCGGGGAGCTGTTTTTT
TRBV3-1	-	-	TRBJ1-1	CASSRGRREQEAFF	TGTGCCAGCAGTAGGGGGAGGAGGGAACAAGAAGCTTTCTTT
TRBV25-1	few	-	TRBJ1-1	CASSDNRARGPEAFF	TGTGCCAGCAGTGATAATAGGGCCCGGGGGCCTGAAGCTTTCTTT